This T cell receptor beta chain was observed in a study of graft-versus-host responses after intestinal transplantation. Study-level background: Anti-thymocyte globulin induction, then tacrolimus and steroids for around 3 years, went to all recipients.

Time point described: postoperative day 105 after intestinal transplantation (dayNNNN = postoperative day). This clone was recorded once. The target antigen is unknown. The CDR3 loop spans 15 amino acids. The ends were cut back, 5 bases at V and 13 bases at J, with 21 bases in the middle. CDR1 and CDR2 from the germline V gene are LGHNT and FRNRAP. Study-wide points: GvH clone levels peaked in circulation, and this peak was associated with early post-transplant HvG declines.

TCRdb's copy holds only in-frame clones and misses some; the assay was immunoSEQ multiplex PCR. The sample lists 9,500 to 14,000 clones; approximately 91% were seen once. The chain is built from TRBV12-5 and TRBJ1-6; D is perhaps TRBD1 (6 bases). This receptor was taken from a human patient who received an intestinal transplant, so some T cells may come from the graft donor. This sample comprised PBMCs, obtained 105 days after intestinal transplantation. The DNA of the CDR3 is TGTGCTAGTGGTGGAAACAGGGCCGGGGCATTCCCCCTCCACTTT. This translates into CASGGNRAGAFPLHF.